This entry lists 30 T cell receptor beta chains sequenced from one sample in a study of blood T cell repertoires in COVID-19 (dated by TCRdb to 2018 to 2020). Library generation was performed with the immunoSEQ multiplex PCR assay. The table comes from immuneACCESS by way of TCRdb, which keeps in-frame sequences with V and J called. Part of the clones is missing from these tables; in studies checked, under half for an unresolved V gene and the rest for unknown reasons. The sample has 49,000 or so clones on record, roughly 80% of them singletons. Together, the top ten hold approximately 7.4% of the sample. Sequenced: peripheral blood. These receptors were taken from a man aged 60 to 75 with active COVID-19.

The chain combines TRBV7-9 with TRBJ1-2; a weak D match, TRBD1 (5 bases). Germline assignment: CDR1 SEHNR and CDR2 FQNEAQ (reference sequence). The CDR3 has 13 residues. V was pared by 10 bases and J by 3 bases, with 15 bases between. The CDR3 sequence is CAIRGRGDYGYTF. Here the CDR3 DNA reads TGTGCCATCCGCGGAAGGGGCGACTATGGCTACACCTTC.

CDR3 residues: CASSLEGTGARGYTF. The CDR3 DNA reads TGTGCCAGCAGCTTAGAAGGGACAGGGGCTCGGGGCTACACCTTC. The J gene is TRBJ1-2, the V gene TRBV7-2, with 10 bases lining up with TRBD1. Losses at the gene ends were 1 base for V and 8 bases for J; bases not matched to a gene: 7. CDR1 is SGHTA, CDR2 FQGNSA, per germline. The CDR3 is 15 residues long.

This clone was seen a single time. The chain uses TRBV5-1 and TRBJ2-5; TRBD1 agrees at 8 bases. With V trimmed by 5 bases and J by 4 bases, 7 bases remained unmatched. This CDR3 is 14 amino acids long. Germline values: CDR1 SGHRS, CDR2 YFSETQ. In DNA, the CDR3 is TGCGCCAGCAGGGATACAGGGGGAGGAGAGACCCAGTACTTC. This encodes CASRDTGGGETQYF.

The V call is TRBV6-2 or TRBV6-3, the J call TRBJ1-5; TRBD1 agrees at 10 bases. From germline, CDR1 is MNHEY and CDR2 SVGEGT. The CDR3 spans 18 residues. The V and J ends lost 4 bases and 3 bases, in that order; junction bases with no gene match: 12. CDR3 sequence reads: CASSFVTGTGADNQPQHF. The CDR3 region has the DNA TGTGCCAGCAGTTTCGTGACCGGGACAGGGGCGGACAATCAGCCCCAGCATTTT.

The V and J genes are TRBV7-8 and TRBJ2-5, with D hard to call. V was shortened by 5 bases and J by 1 base, with 8 bases between the two germline ends. CDR1 SGHVS and CDR2 FQNEAQ come from the germline V gene. The CDR3 consists of 13 residues. CDR3: CASSPVPQETQYF. The CDR3 region has the DNA TGTGCCAGCAGCCCGGTTCCCCAAGAGACCCAGTACTTC.

The sample holds one count of this clone. The chain links TRBV7-2 to TRBJ2-7; 8 positions agree with TRBD1. The V and J ends lost 0 bases and 3 bases, in that order; junction bases with no gene match: 4. This CDR3 contains 15 residues. Per germline, CDR1 SGHTA and CDR2 FQGNSA. The CDR3 sequence is CASSLAIGQGYEQYF. The CDR3 DNA follows: TGTGCCAGCAGCTTAGCAATCGGACAGGGCTACGAGCAGTACTTC.

V is TRBV27 and J is TRBJ2-1; perhaps TRBD1 as D (6 bases). Germline assignment: CDR1 MNHEY and CDR2 SMNVEV (reference sequence). The V and J ends lost 2 bases and 5 bases respectively, with 10 bases between them. The CDR3 covers 14 residues. CDR3 residues: CASSLRGTNNEQFF. The CDR3 region has the DNA TGTGCCAGCAGTTTAAGGGGGACCAACAATGAGCAGTTCTTC.

DNA of the CDR3: TGCGCCAGCAGCCAGGAGGTTCTGGACACCGGGGAGCTGTTTTTT. Translating gives CASSQEVLDTGELFF. The rearrangement joins TRBV4-3 to TRBJ2-2, with D perhaps TRBD2 (5 bases). Germline CDR1 reads LGHNA; CDR2 reads YSLEER. The CDR3 covers 15 residues. V was pared by 3 bases and J by 3 bases, with 11 bases between.

J is TRBJ2-3 and V is TRBV11-2; D ambiguous. Trimming pared 2 bases from V and 3 bases from J, leaving 3 bases between. The V gene's germline CDR1 is SGHAT and CDR2 FQNNGV. This CDR3 is 12 amino acids long. For the CDR3, the DNA is TGTGCCAGCAGCTTACGGACAGATACGCAGTATTTT. This sequence encodes CASSLRTDTQYF.

This clone appeared once. The V call is TRBV7-2, the J call TRBJ1-6; D ambiguous. The CDR3 contains 15 residues. The V and J ends lost 1 base and 7 bases respectively, with 11 bases between them. From germline, CDR1 is SGHTA and CDR2 FQGNSA. As DNA, the CDR3 is TGTGCCAGCAGCTTAGGACTGGAGCGGAATTCACCCCTCCACTTT. This codes for CASSLGLERNSPLHF. Supplemented by reference TRBV7-2 and TRBJ1-6, the full variable domain reads GAGVSQSPSNKVTEKGKDVELRCDPISGHTALYWYRQSLGQGLEFLIYFQGNSAPDKSGLPSDRFSAERTGGSVSTLTIQRTQQEDSAVYLCASSLGLERNSPLHFGNGTRLTVT.

In this sample, this clone turned up a few times. The rearrangement uses TRBV3-1 (or the pseudogene TRBV3-2) and TRBJ2-7; 13 bases match TRBD2. CDR1 is LGHDT, CDR2 YNNKEL, per germline (reference sequence). The CDR3 spans 15 residues. Trimming cost V 5 bases and J 6 bases; bases outside gene matches: 7. The CDR3 loop is CASSTRTSGRAEQYF. In nucleotides, the CDR3 is TGTGCCAGCAGCACGAGAACTAGCGGGAGGGCCGAGCAGTACTTC.

The chain uses TRBV5-1 and TRBJ2-1, with 11 bases lining up with TRBD1. The J segment lost 5 bases and the V segment lost 7 bases, leaving 17 bases of the junction unmatched. CDR1 is SGHRS, CDR2 YFSETQ, per germline. The CDR3 runs to 18 residues. CDR3 bases: TGCGCCAGCGGGCCTAACCCAATCGGGACAGGGGGTGACAATGAGCAGTTCTTC. Protein: CASGPNPIGTGGDNEQFF.

This rearrangement joins TRBV4-1 to TRBJ2-1; D not resolved. Germline V gene data show CDR1 as MGHRA and CDR2 as YSYEKL. The V and J ends lost 4 bases and 0 bases respectively, with 10 bases between them. The CDR3 length is 15 residues. DNA for the CDR3: TGCGCCAGCAGCCTACTACCTAGCTCCTACAATGAGCAGTTCTTC. It codes for CASSLLPSSYNEQFF.

The gene calls are TRBV6-5 and TRBJ1-2; 7 bases line up with TRBD1. The CDR3 spans 13 residues. V shed 6 bases and J 5 bases; nucleotides not matched to a gene: 6. The V gene's germline CDR1 is MNHEY and CDR2 SVGAGI. CDR3 sequence (DNA): TGTGCCAGCAGAATGACAGGGAGGTATGGCTACACCTTC. Its protein is CASRMTGRYGYTF.

This chain connects TRBV4-3 to TRBJ2-1; 8 bases align to TRBD2. Per the germline V gene, CDR1 is LGHNA and CDR2 is YSLEER. Germline trimming cut 0 bases from V and 8 bases from J; bases unmatched to any gene: 6. This CDR3 contains 15 residues. CDR3 nucleotide sequence: TGCGCCAGCAGCCAAGATTCGGGGGGGTATGATGAGCAGTTCTTC. Residues: CASSQDSGGYDEQFF.

This clone was detected once. V usage is TRBV4-3 and J usage is TRBJ1-6; TRBD1 matches 7 bases. CDR3 length: 16 residues. Germline values: CDR1 LGHNA, CDR2 YSLEER. Trimming removed 1 base from V and 7 bases from J; junction bases left unmatched: 7. CDR3 amino acids: CASSQGMGQKNSPLHF. The CDR3 DNA is TGCGCCAGCAGCCAAGGTATGGGACAGAAGAATTCACCCCTCCACTTT.

The chain uses TRBV11-2 and TRBJ1-1; D unclear. Germline loops: CDR1 SGHAT, CDR2 FQNNGV. The CDR3 is 13 amino acids. Trimming pared 2 bases from V and 5 bases from J, leaving 9 bases between. The CDR3 DNA follows: TGTGCCAGCAGCTTAATTAGTTTGACTGAAGCTTTCTTT. Residues: CASSLISLTEAFF.

The chain joins TRBV5-1 to TRBJ1-2; the D gene is possibly TRBD1 (5 bases). CDR1 and CDR2 from the germline V gene are SGHRS and YFSETQ. CDR3 length: 13 amino acids. Trimming stripped 4 bases from V and 10 bases from J, with 17 bases between. The DNA of the CDR3 is TGCGCCAGCAGCCCGGACGCGGGGGGGGACTACACCTTC. Translating it yields CASSPDAGGDYTF.

The chain employs TRBV18 and TRBJ1-2; D call uncertain. The V gene lost 6 bases and the J gene lost 1 base, with 9 bases spanning the gap. The CDR3 consists of 13 residues. CDR1 is KGHSH, CDR2 LQKENI, per germline. The CDR3, as DNA: TGTGCCAGCTCGCCCGAGTTTAACTATGGCTACACCTTC. It is translated as CASSPEFNYGYTF. Full variable domain (missing parts from reference TRBV18 and TRBJ1-2): NAGVMQNPRHLVRRRGQEARLRCSPMKGHSHVYWYRQLPEEGLKFMVYLQKENIIDESGMPKERFSAEFPKEGPSILRIQQVVRGDSAAYFCASSPEFNYGYTFGSGTRLTVV.

The J gene is TRBJ2-1, the V gene TRBV10-1; the D is unclear. In germline, CDR1 is WNHNN, CDR2 SYGVQD (reference sequence). This CDR3 region has 17 residues. Trimming pared 2 bases from V and 2 bases from J, leaving 16 bases between. CDR3: CASSETPLPRPYNEQFF. CDR3 DNA sequence: TGCGCCAGCAGTGAGACCCCACTCCCTAGGCCCTACAATGAGCAGTTCTTC.

The genes are TRBV19 and TRBJ2-2, with TRBD1 matching over 7 bases. The CDR3 is 16 residues long. V trimming: 7 bases; J trimming: 0 bases; junction bases outside the gene matches: 8. From germline, CDR1 is LNHDA and CDR2 SQIVND (reference sequence). CDR3 DNA sequence: TGTGCCAGTAAACGTGGGGGACAGACGAACACCGGGGAGCTGTTTTTT. Its translation is CASKRGGQTNTGELFF.

Only a few counts were recorded for this clone. This sequence joins TRBV2 and TRBJ2-1, with TRBD2 matching 11 bases. The ends lost 10 bases at V and 10 bases at J; junction bases unmatched: 18. Germline-derived CDR1 and CDR2 are SNHLY and FYNNEI. The CDR3 loop spans 16 amino acids. In DNA, the CDR3 is TGTGCCATCGATCCCCTAGCGGGAGGACGGGTGGAAGAGCAGTTCTTC. Amino acids: CAIDPLAGGRVEEQFF.

The chain carries TRBV9 and TRBJ2-7; 7 nucleotides line up with TRBD1. Germline-derived CDR1 and CDR2 are SGDLS and YYNGEE. V lost 8 bases to trimming and J lost 0 bases; unmatched junction nucleotides: 8. There are 14 residues in the CDR3. CDR3 residues: CASSPRDSSYEQYF. The CDR3, as DNA: TGTGCCAGTTCTCCAAGGGACAGCTCCTACGAGCAGTACTTC.

The V and J genes are TRBV2 and TRBJ1-3; a weak D match, TRBD1 (6 bases). Trimming stripped 2 bases from V and 0 bases from J, with 20 bases between. The germline CDR1 and CDR2 sequences are SNHLY and FYNNEI. The CDR3 is 19 amino acids. CDR3: CASSEIHRQATSSGNTIYF. In DNA, the CDR3 is TGTGCCAGCAGTGAAATTCACCGACAGGCCACATCCTCTGGAAACACCATATATTTT.

This chain connects TRBV4-1 to TRBJ1-4, with D hard to call. Germline assignment: CDR1 MGHRA and CDR2 YSYEKL. Trimming shortened V by 4 bases and J by 0 bases, and 9 bases separated the two germline ends. This CDR3 region has 15 residues. CDR3 sequence: CASSLTDSTNEKLFF. The CDR3, as DNA: TGCGCCAGCAGCCTAACAGATTCAACTAATGAAAAACTGTTTTTT.

This clone occurred once. The V gene is TRBV6-4, the J gene TRBJ1-1; D is undetermined. V lost 3 bases, J lost 4 bases, and 9 bases lay in between. Germline CDR1 reads MRHNA; CDR2 reads SNTAGT. This CDR3 region has 13 residues. CDR3 residues: CASSEVVGTEAFF. Here the CDR3 DNA reads TGTGCCAGCAGTGAAGTAGTCGGCACTGAAGCTTTCTTT.

This clone was observed a handful of times. The rearrangement links TRBV2 to TRBJ1-3; D is unclear. The CDR3 is 16 amino acids. V dropped 7 bases and J dropped 0 bases, with 16 bases sitting between them. Germline assignment: CDR1 SNHLY and CDR2 FYNNEI. CDR3 region: CASTSRYPNSGNTIYF. The CDR3 DNA is TGTGCCAGCACCTCCCGGTACCCGAACTCTGGAAACACCATATATTTT.

This clone was found once. The chain uses TRBV6-5 and TRBJ2-2; 10 bases are shared with TRBD1. The CDR3 is 15 residues long. Germline V CDR1 and CDR2: MNHEY, SVGAGI. The V gene end was trimmed by 6 bases and the J gene end by 1 base; junction bases not matched to a gene: 2. Here the CDR3 reads CASSRDRGNTGELFF. In nucleotides, the CDR3 is TGTGCCAGCAGCCGGGACAGGGGGAACACCGGGGAGCTGTTTTTT.

This clone was picked up a small number of times. The rearrangement links TRBV29-1 to TRBJ2-7, with 8 bases identical to TRBD2. Germline V gene sequence: CDR1 SQVTM, CDR2 ANQGSEA. The V and J ends lost 2 bases and 2 bases, in that order; junction bases with no gene match: 8. CDR3 length equals 15 residues. In DNA form, the CDR3 reads TGCAGCGTTGAATCTTTAGCGGGGTTAGCCTACGAGCAGTACTTC. Translated: CSVESLAGLAYEQYF.

This clone was recorded a few times. The chain links TRBV7-3 to TRBJ2-7; D perhaps matches TRBD1 (6 bases). This CDR3 contains 14 residues. Germline CDR1 SGHTA, CDR2 FQGTGA. The germline V and J ends were trimmed by 1 base and 5 bases, with 12 bases remaining between them. This chain's CDR3 is CASSLSRGLDEQYF. The DNA for the CDR3 is TGTGCCAGCAGCTTAAGCAGGGGATTAGACGAGCAGTACTTC.